Each of the 28 T cell receptor beta chains below was sequenced from the same sample in a study of blood T cell repertoires in COVID-19. Clones were read by immunoSEQ multiplex PCR, and TCRdb kept only the in-frame ones, dropping some. The sample lists more than 150,000 clones; roughly 79% were seen once. Specimen: peripheral blood. Source of these receptors: a woman over 75 with COVID-19, enrolled during active disease.

The rearrangement links TRBV4-3 to TRBJ1-2; no firm D call. Trimming stripped 1 base from V and 3 bases from J, with 6 bases between. The V gene's germline CDR1 is LGHNA and CDR2 YSLEER. CDR3 size: 13 residues. The CDR3 DNA reads as TGCGCCAGCAGCCAAGTGCGGGACTATGGCTACACCTTC. It is translated as CASSQVRDYGYTF.

The CDR3 DNA is TGTGCCAGCAGCTTAGCGTGGGGGCCCCTCAGCACAGATACGCAGTATTTT. Protein sequence: CASSLAWGPLSTDTQYF. V usage is TRBV7-8 and J usage is TRBJ2-3, with D perhaps TRBD1 (6 bases). The V and J ends lost 0 bases and 0 bases respectively, with 13 bases between them. This CDR3 has 17 residues. The germline V gene has CDR1 SGHVS and CDR2 FQNEAQ.

The chain couples TRBV27 to TRBJ1-1; 8 bases are shared with TRBD1. CDR1 is MNHEY and CDR2 is SMNVEV in the germline V gene (reference sequence). The CDR3 covers 14 residues. The V gene end was trimmed by 5 bases and the J gene end by 1 base; junction bases not matched to a gene: 3. CDR3 sequence (DNA): TGTGCCAGCAGTAGACAGGGGAAGAACACTGAAGCTTTCTTT. Its translation: CASSRQGKNTEAFF.

The genes are TRBV27 and TRBJ2-5; 12 bases align to TRBD2. Germline-derived CDR1 and CDR2 are MNHEY and SMNVEV (reference sequence). The CDR3 has 15 residues. V shed 1 base and J 6 bases; nucleotides not matched to a gene: 3. Here the CDR3 reads CASSLWTSGKKTQYF. Here the CDR3 DNA reads TGTGCCAGCAGTTTATGGACTAGCGGGAAAAAGACCCAGTACTTC.

The chain links TRBV5-8 to TRBJ1-1, with 10 positions matching TRBD1. The CDR3 loop spans 17 amino acids. Germline assignment: CDR1 SGHTS and CDR2 YDEGEE. The V and J ends lost 0 bases and 0 bases, in that order; junction bases with no gene match: 5. The CDR3 sequence is CASSLGDRGFLNTEAFF. CDR3 in DNA: TGTGCCAGCAGCTTGGGGGACAGGGGTTTCCTGAACACTGAAGCTTTCTTT.

This clone came up a few times. The CDR3 DNA follows: TGTGCAAGTCGCTTAGCGATTGGGACTAGCGGGACTCGAGCCTACAATGAGCAGTTCTTC. Its protein is CASRLAIGTSGTRAYNEQFF. The chain couples TRBV12-2 to TRBJ2-1; the listed D gene, TRBD2, was not tested against the DNA. TRBV12-2 has pseudogene status. The CDR3 runs to 20 residues.

The CDR3 nucleotides read TGCGCCAGCAGCCAAGTTGCGGGAAGCGGCTACACCTTC. Its translation: CASSQVAGSGYTF. The V and J genes are TRBV4-3 and TRBJ1-2; D ambiguous. V was pared by 1 base and J by 8 bases, with 11 bases between. The CDR3 contains 13 residues. Germline values: CDR1 LGHNA, CDR2 YSLEER.

This chain connects TRBV10-2 to TRBJ1-6; D is perhaps TRBD1 (6 bases). From germline, CDR1 is WSHSY and CDR2 SAAADI. The germline V and J ends were trimmed by 6 bases and 6 bases, with 12 bases remaining between them. The CDR3 sequence is 14 residues long. CDR3 in amino acids: CASRAGELNSPLHF. CDR3 coding DNA: TGCGCCAGCAGAGCAGGGGAGCTTAATTCACCCCTCCACTTT.

This chain joins TRBV12-2 and TRBJ2-1; the table's D call, TRBD2, was not checked against the DNA. TRBV12-2 is a pseudogene locus. CDR3 size: 17 residues. Here the CDR3 DNA reads TGTGCAAGTCGCTTAGCGCTAGCGGGAGGCCGTCCCCTTACGCAGTTCTTC. It is translated as CASRLALAGGRPLTQFF.

The V and J genes are TRBV3-1 (or the pseudogene TRBV3-2) and TRBJ1-2; D ambiguous. The CDR3 length is 15 residues. V lost 0 bases to trimming and J lost 4 bases, with 12 bases between them. CDR1 is LGHDT, CDR2 YNNKEL, per germline (reference sequence). The CDR3 DNA reads as TGTGCCAGCAGCCAAGATAGAGTCTTACGCTATGGCTACACCTTC. This translates into CASSQDRVLRYGYTF.

The gene calls are TRBV2 and TRBJ2-2; 7 bases agree with TRBD1. The trim removed 3 bases at V and 7 bases at J, leaving 8 bases unmatched. The germline gives CDR1 SNHLY, CDR2 FYNNEI. The length of the CDR3 is 15 residues. CDR3 amino acids: CASSETTGKDGELFF. CDR3 in DNA: TGTGCCAGCAGTGAGACGACAGGGAAGGACGGGGAGCTGTTTTTT.

This chain connects TRBV2 to TRBJ1-1; D ambiguous. Trimming removed 5 bases from V and 1 base from J, with 8 bases in between. The CDR3 is 13 residues long. The V gene's germline CDR1 is SNHLY and CDR2 FYNNEI. Written as DNA, the CDR3 is TGTGCCAGCAGTTATACAGAGAACACTGAAGCTTTCTTT. Amino acids: CASSYTENTEAFF.

This chain uses TRBV5-6 with TRBJ2-2; perhaps TRBD1 as D (5 bases). CDR1 SGHDT and CDR2 YYEEEE come from the germline V gene. This CDR3 comprises 16 residues. V was shortened by 4 bases and J by 4 bases, with 17 bases between the two germline ends. The CDR3 DNA sequence: TGTGCCAGCAGCCTCGGACACCTAGAACTCACCGGGGAGCTGTTTTTT. Its protein product is CASSLGHLELTGELFF.

This chain joins TRBV18 and TRBJ2-3, with 10 bases aligning to TRBD1. V lost 4 bases and J lost 4; bases outside the gene matches: 8. Germline lookup yields CDR1 KGHSH and CDR2 LQKENI. The CDR3 runs to 16 residues. The CDR3 region has the DNA TGTGCCAGCTCACTCCGACAGGGGGCGGCTGCAGATACGCAGTATTTT. Encoded protein: CASSLRQGAAADTQYF.

CDR3: CATSDLGTGKKNEQFF. DNA for the CDR3: TGTGCCACCAGTGATTTGGGTACAGGGAAAAAGAATGAGCAGTTCTTC. This chain links TRBV24-1 with TRBJ2-1; D may be TRBD1 (6 bases). Germline CDR1 reads KGHDR; CDR2 reads SFDVKD. Trimming shortened V by 0 bases and J by 7 bases, and 15 bases separated the two germline ends. CDR3 size: 16 residues.

The chain links TRBV28 to TRBJ1-4; 7 nucleotides line up with TRBD1. This CDR3 region has 14 residues. V trimming: 6 bases; J trimming: 7 bases; junction bases outside the gene matches: 8. CDR1 and CDR2 from the germline V gene are MDHEN and SYDVKM. The CDR3 protein is CASSTPGGSEKLFF. CDR3 sequence (DNA): TGTGCCAGCAGCACCCCAGGGGGGAGTGAAAAACTGTTTTTT.

The chain is built from TRBV19 and TRBJ1-3; D call uncertain. Per germline, CDR1 LNHDA and CDR2 SQIVND (reference sequence). This CDR3 has 14 residues. V was shortened by 4 bases and J by 0 bases, with 7 bases between the two germline ends. CDR3 in amino acids: CASSRSLSGNTIYF. Here the CDR3 DNA reads TGTGCCAGTAGTAGGAGTCTCTCTGGAAACACCATATATTTT. Together with reference TRBV19 and TRBJ1-3, the CDR3 gives the full variable domain: DGGITQSPKYLFRKEGQNVTLSCEQNLNHDAMYWYRQDPGQGLRLIYYSQIVNDFQKGDIAEGYSVSREKKESFPLTVTSAQKNPTAFYLCASSRSLSGNTIYFGEGSWLTVV.

The chain uses TRBV21-1 and TRBJ2-7; the D call in the table, TRBD2, was not verified against the DNA. TRBV21-1 is a recognized pseudogene. The length of the CDR3 is 17 residues. The CDR3 bases are TGTGCCAGCAGCAAAAGGTCTAGCGGGAGAGTACAATACGAGCAGTACTTC. This translates into CASSKRSSGRVQYEQYF.

This chain joins TRBV30 and TRBJ1-2; 8 positions match TRBD1. Trimming removed 1 base from V and 4 bases from J; junction bases left unmatched: 5. CDR1 is GTSNPN and CDR2 is SVGIG in the germline V gene (reference sequence). The CDR3 spans 14 residues. CDR3 loop: CAWSGSGGVYGYTF. The CDR3 DNA follows: TGTGCCTGGAGTGGGTCAGGGGGCGTCTATGGCTACACCTTC.

The rearrangement joins TRBV27 to TRBJ2-1; the match to TRBD1 covers 7 bases. Per germline, CDR1 MNHEY and CDR2 SMNVEV (reference sequence). CDR3 size: 16 residues. With V trimmed by 1 base and J by 7 bases, 10 bases remained unmatched. CDR3 in DNA: TGTGCCAGCAGTTTATTTTTGGACAGGCTAGGGAATGAGCAGTTCTTC. Translated, it gives CASSLFLDRLGNEQFF.

J is TRBJ2-5 and V is TRBV7-6; 10 bases agree with TRBD1. The CDR3 runs to 16 residues. CDR1 and CDR2 from the germline V gene are SGHVS and FNYEAQ. Trimming took 4 bases from V and 1 from J; bases not matched to a gene: 6. Here the CDR3 DNA reads TGTGCCAGCAGCTCAGTCAGGACAGGGGGCCAAGAGACCCAGTACTTC. It translates to CASSSVRTGGQETQYF.

V and J are TRBV4-3 and TRBJ1-1, with 7 bases that match TRBD1. The CDR3 has 15 residues. From germline, CDR1 is LGHNA and CDR2 YSLEER. V was clipped by 1 base and J by 7 bases; unmatched bases: 9. CDR3 sequence reads: CASSQASRGNGEAFF. DNA of the CDR3: TGCGCCAGCAGCCAAGCGAGCAGGGGGAATGGTGAAGCTTTCTTT.

The chain employs TRBV18 and TRBJ2-2; possible D gene TRBD1, 6 bases. The germline V gene has CDR1 KGHSH and CDR2 LQKENI. The CDR3 sequence is 15 residues long. V gave up 2 bases and J gave up 3 bases, with 10 bases separating them. In nucleotides, the CDR3 is TGTGCCAGCTCACCAATCGCAGGGGACACCGGGGAGCTGTTTTTT. This encodes CASSPIAGDTGELFF.

This clone came up a few times. J is TRBJ1-1 and V is TRBV7-9, with TRBD1 matching over 10 bases. The germline V gene has CDR1 SEHNR and CDR2 FQNEAQ (reference sequence). Unmatched junction bases numbered 3, after V lost 8 bases and J lost 0 bases. The CDR3 spans 14 residues. CDR3 nucleotide sequence: TGTGCCAGCGGAGACAGGGGGCTGAACACTGAAGCTTTCTTT. This gives the protein CASGDRGLNTEAFF.

The chain combines TRBV10-3 with TRBJ2-3; D remains unclear. Trimming took off 3 bases at V and 6 bases at J, with 13 bases between the two ends. Germline assignment: CDR1 ENHRY and CDR2 SYGVKD. This CDR3 is 14 amino acids long. The CDR3 nucleotides are TGTGCCATCAGTGACCCCGGTCAGGCGGATACGCAGTATTTT. Protein sequence: CAISDPGQADTQYF.

This clone was recorded a few times. The genes are TRBV2 and TRBJ2-2, with 7 bases aligning to TRBD2. The V and J ends lost 8 bases and 5 bases, in that order; junction bases with no gene match: 8. Germline V gene data show CDR1 as SNHLY and CDR2 as FYNNEI. The CDR3 runs to 14 residues. The CDR3 loop reads CASAGASYTGELFF. DNA for the CDR3: TGTGCCAGCGCGGGAGCTTCGTATACCGGGGAGCTGTTTTTT.

This clone has a single count. This chain connects TRBV7-9 to TRBJ2-7, with D tentatively TRBD2 (5 bases). CDR1 and CDR2 from the germline V gene are SEHNR and FQNEAQ (reference sequence). Trimming took 3 bases from V and 0 from J, leaving 12 bases between them. This CDR3 comprises 15 residues. In nucleotides, the CDR3 is TGTGCCAGCAGCTTTTCCCGGGATTTCTCCTACGAGCAGTACTTC. It yields the protein CASSFSRDFSYEQYF. The whole variable domain, remainder taken from reference TRBV7-9 and TRBJ2-7, is DTGVSQNPRHKITKRGQNVTFRCDPISEHNRLYWYRQTLGQGPEFLTYFQNEAQLEKSRLLSDRFSAERPKGSFSTLEIQRTEQGDSAMYLCASSFSRDFSYEQYFGPGTRLTVT.

This sequence joins TRBV9 and TRBJ1-3, with a weak D call TRBD1 (6 bases). Trimming pared 0 bases from V and 3 bases from J, leaving 16 bases between. Germline-derived CDR1 and CDR2 are SGDLS and YYNGEE. The CDR3 is made up of 17 amino acids. CDR3 coding DNA: TGTGCCAGCAGCGTAGATGGGACACTTTCTATTGGAAACACCATATATTTT. It specifies CASSVDGTLSIGNTIYF.